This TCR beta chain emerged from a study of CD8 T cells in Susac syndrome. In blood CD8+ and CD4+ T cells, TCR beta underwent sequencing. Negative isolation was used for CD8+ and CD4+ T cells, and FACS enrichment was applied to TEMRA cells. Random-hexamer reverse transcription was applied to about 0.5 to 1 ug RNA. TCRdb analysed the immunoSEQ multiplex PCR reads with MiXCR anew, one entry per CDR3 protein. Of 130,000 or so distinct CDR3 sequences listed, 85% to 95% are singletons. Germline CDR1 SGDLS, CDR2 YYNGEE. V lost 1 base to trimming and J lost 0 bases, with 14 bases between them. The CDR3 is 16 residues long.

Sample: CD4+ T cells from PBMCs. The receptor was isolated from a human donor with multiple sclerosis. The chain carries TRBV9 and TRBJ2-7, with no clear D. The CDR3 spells CASSVSAAISSYEQYF. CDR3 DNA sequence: TGTGCCAGCAGCGTATCCGCCGCGATTAGCTCCTACGAGCAGTACTTC.